This entry describes one TCR beta chain. The data were obtained in a study of blood T cell repertoires in COVID-19. From germline, CDR1 is MRHNA and CDR2 SNTAGT. The CDR3 has 13 amino acids. V was trimmed by 3 bases and J by 6 bases, leaving 11 bases between them. Here immunoSEQ multiplex PCR was the method, and the copy in TCRdb shows in-frame clones only, minus some. The sample has about 200,000 clones; almost 85% are singletons. The receptor was isolated from a human donor with acute or convalescent COVID-19. The donor label of this sample is uncertain. This rearrangement joins TRBV6-4 to TRBJ1-1; D call uncertain. The sequenced sample was peripheral blood. The CDR3 reads CASSEMTRAEAFF. The CDR3, as DNA: TGTGCCAGCAGTGAGATGACACGCGCTGAAGCTTTCTTT.